The rows below give T cell receptor beta chains drawn from one sample of a study of long-term antiretroviral therapy in people with HIV. TCRdb's copy holds only in-frame clones and misses some; the assay was immunoSEQ multiplex PCR. The table lists thousands of clones, around three quarters of them singletons. This specimen consisted of unsorted PBMCs, obtained about 0.9 years before starting antiretroviral therapy. The source is a man between 35 and 55 years old with HIV. Both conserved end residues are trimmed from each CDR3. Fields, in order: J gene, V gene, CDR3 protein.

>TRBJ1-2|TRBV5-4
ASSLVPSQENYGYT
>TRBJ1-1|TRBV4-1
ASSQDGQGYTEAF
>TRBJ2-3|TRBV5-1
ASSFGRETQY
>TRBJ2-1|TRBV2
ASSEFMGLQYNEQF
>TRBJ2-7|TRBV7-9
ASRQDRGLAQY
>TRBJ1-2|TRBV19
ASSTPGTGIYGYT
>TRBJ2-2|TRBV5-1
ASSVGQVGATGELF
>TRBJ2-7|TRBV27
ASSRTSGGYEQY
>TRBJ2-5|TRBV27
ASSAEGQGALETQY
>TRBJ1-6|TRBV2
ASGKQGRNSPLH
>TRBJ2-6|TRBV28
ASSSQGSGANVLT
>TRBJ2-2|TRBV14
ASSRGGSNTGELF
>TRBJ1-6|TRBV5-5
ASTHGAGTYNSPLH
>TRBJ1-2|TRBV5-5
ASSFQQGAPPMGYT
>TRBJ2-7|TRBV18
ATAPSPSGEQY
>TRBJ1-2|TRBV6-5
ASSYVGNGYGYT
>TRBJ2-4|TRBV7-9
ASSPSSGVDKNIQY
>TRBJ1-5|TRBV5-1
ASSPAPTVNSNQPQH
>TRBJ2-3|TRBV9
ASSLSGTSGGDTQY
>TRBJ2-7|TRBV7-2
ASSPGGVREQY
>TRBJ2-2|TRBV5-4
ASSFPGTSGGPTGELF
>TRBJ2-7|TRBV6-6
ASTPGWRAEQY
>TRBJ2-7|TRBV9
ASSPSSSSYEQY
>TRBJ1-2|TRBV5-1
ASSLGPGQGEDGYT
>TRBJ1-4|TRBV30
AWSVQPREKLF
>TRBJ2-5|TRBV7-6
ASSSDGQETQY
>TRBJ2-6|TRBV28
ASLPPRSGANVLT
>TRBJ1-1|TRBV9
ASSLIQGTNTEAF
>TRBJ1-1|TRBV5-1
ASSRGTENTEAF
>TRBJ2-2|TRBV30
AWKGVPGELF
>TRBJ2-1|TRBV5-1
ASSPQGNNEQF
>TRBJ2-7|TRBV27
ASSLSNTWTGGGSYEQY
>TRBJ2-7|TRBV5-8
ASSPGLSSYEQY
>TRBJ1-2|TRBV5-1
ASSLARDSYGYT
>TRBJ1-5|TRBV27
ASSLYGQNQPQH
>TRBJ1-1|TRBV19
ASSIPGVSTEAF